This entry lists 8 T cell receptor beta chains sequenced from one sample in a study of T cell clonality in common variable immunodeficiency. The protocol was immunoSEQ multiplex PCR, while the TCRdb copy is restricted to in-frame clones and leaves out a portion. The specimen has about 42,000 clones, none found just once. Study-level results: Reportedly, TCR beta sequences from common variable immunodeficiency showed fewer deletions and N-nucleotide insertions.

Their target antigens are unknown. Sequenced material: peripheral blood mononuclear cells. All receptors derive from a human donor with common variable immunodeficiency.

This clone was seen many times. The read ends 3 residues early relative to the CDR3; the germline J gene fills the gap. This chain links TRBV5-1 with TRBJ2-5; D perhaps matches TRBD1 (6 bases). V was trimmed by 6 bases and J by 2 bases, leaving 14 bases between them. CDR3 length: 14 residues. Germline CDR1 SGHRS, CDR2 YFSETQ. The sequenced CDR3 bases are TGCGCCAGCACAGTAGGGACAAATCAAGAGACC. Translation: CASTVGTNQET. The whole CDR3 is CASTVGTNQETQYF.

This clone has only a few counts. The CDR3 extends 3 residues past the end of the read, so its final part is completed from the germline J gene. The chain links TRBV2 to TRBJ1-3; 7 nucleotides agree with TRBD1. The CDR3 loop spans 16 amino acids. The V and J ends lost 7 bases and 0 bases, in that order; junction bases with no gene match: 9. Germline CDR1 reads SNHLY; CDR2 reads FYNNEI. This CDR3 is CASNLQGLISGNTIYF. CDR3 DNA (partial): TGTGCCAGCAACCTACAGGGGCTGATCTCTGGAAACACC.

This clone was counted ten times or more. The read gets to within 3 residues of the CDR3 end, and the germline J gene fills in the rest. The chain carries TRBV5-1 and TRBJ1-3; 10 bases are a match to TRBD1. Germline CDR1 is SGHRS and CDR2 is YFSETQ. V shed 4 bases, J shed 4 bases, and the junction held 5 bases outside the gene matches. The CDR3 sequence is 15 residues long. The CDR3 reads CASSPRTGGGNTIYF. Incomplete CDR3 DNA: TGCGCCAGCAGCCCAAGGACAGGGGGAGGAAACACC.

This clone showed up many times. The CDR3 goes on 3 residues after the read ends, and that part is filled in from the germline J gene. This rearrangement joins TRBV2 to TRBJ1-5, with D hard to call. This CDR3 region has 13 residues. Looked up from germline, CDR1 is SNHLY and CDR2 is FYNNEI. V lost 6 bases and J 3 bases, leaving 9 bases between the germline ends. The CDR3 spells CASRGGNNQPQHF. The part of the CDR3 DNA that was read is TGTGCCAGCAGGGGCGGGAACAATCAGCCC. Full variable domain (remainder filled in from reference TRBV2 and TRBJ1-5): EPEVTQTPSHQVTQMGQEVILRCVPISNHLYFYWYRQILGQKVEFLVSFYNNEISEKSEIFDDQFSVERPDGSNFTLKIRSTKLEDSAMYFCASRGGNNQPQHFGDGTRLSIL.

Turning to this clone: The read finishes 3 residues shy of the CDR3 end, and the germline J gene is used to complete it. This chain connects TRBV7-8 to TRBJ2-2, with no clear D. Trimming removed 1 base from V and 3 bases from J, with 9 bases in between. This CDR3 has 15 residues. Germline-derived CDR1 and CDR2 are SGHVS and FQNEAQ. The part of the CDR3 DNA that was read is TGTGCCAGCAGCTTAGTTCGGGTAGACACCGGGGAG. It is translated as CASSLVRVDTGE. The CDR3 as a whole reads CASSLVRVDTGELFF.

Ten or more counts support this clone. The sequenced fragment ends 3 residues before the CDR3 boundary, so the rest is inferred from the germline J gene. The gene calls are TRBV18 and TRBJ2-3; no definite D call. CDR1 and CDR2 from the germline V gene are KGHSH and LQKENI. The V and J ends lost 0 bases and 0 bases respectively, with 10 bases between them. There are 16 residues in the CDR3. The part of the CDR3 DNA that was read is TGTGCCAGCTCACCACCGTTTAGGGCTAGCACAGATACG. The encoded protein is CASSPPFRASTDT. From start to end, the CDR3 is CASSPPFRASTDTQYF.

Concerning this clone itself: Coverage ceases 3 residues before the CDR3 finishes, and the germline J gene fills in the end. The chain uses TRBV5-1 and TRBJ1-1; possibly TRBD1 for D (6 bases). This CDR3 has 11 residues. From germline, CDR1 is SGHRS and CDR2 YFSETQ. CDR3 DNA (partial): TGCGCCACTAAGAGGGGGACGGAG. Translation gives CATKRGTE. The whole CDR3 protein reads CATKRGTEAFF. Full variable domain (remainder filled in from reference TRBV5-1 and TRBJ1-1): KAGVTQTPRYLIKTRGQQVTLSCSPISGHRSVSWYQQTPGQGLQFLFEYFSETQRNKGNFPGRFSGRQFSNSRSEMNVSTLELGDSALYLCATKRGTEAFFGQGTRLTVV.

This clone has just a few counts. The CDR3 end lies 3 residues beyond the end of the read and is filled in from the germline J gene. The chain combines TRBV6-1 with TRBJ1-6, with TRBD1 matching over 9 bases. The CDR3 is 15 residues long. CDR1 and CDR2 (germline): MNHNS, SASEGT. V lost 0 bases, J lost 7 bases, and 1 base stayed unmatched. The sequenced part of the CDR3 DNA is TGTGCCAGCAGTGAAGCGGGGACAGGGAATTCACCC. This encodes CASSEAGTGNSP. The CDR3 in full is CASSEAGTGNSPLHF.